The present TCR beta chain was sequenced within a study of T-cell reconstitution after alpha-beta-depleted transplantation in children. Findings and limits, study-wide: The study traced high day-60 TCRbeta diversity in some patients to surviving recipient T cells and thymic progenitors. By about two months after transplant, alpha-beta T cells reportedly arose from several hundred graft clones that had expanded.

Using unique molecular identifiers, the investigators prepared the TCRbeta library. TCRdb fed the PCR reads into MiXCR, producing one record per CDR3 protein. The sample lists fewer than 750,000 distinct CDR3 sequences; 20% to 30% were seen once. Germline V CDR1 and CDR2: SGHTA, FQGNSA. The V and J ends lost 1 base and 4 bases, in that order; junction bases with no gene match: 7. CDR3 size: 15 residues. On this clonotype: Its specificity is unknown.

The chain combines TRBV7-2 with TRBJ2-7; 7 bases are shared with TRBD2. This material consisted of PBMCs, taken before TCRalphabeta/CD19-depleted stem cell transplant. This clonotype originated in a boy under two years old with Wiskott-Aldrich syndrome, due to receive a stem cell transplant. The CDR3 here is CASSLGPGGLYEQYF. CDR3 sequence (DNA): TGTGCCAGCAGCTTAGGTCCGGGAGGCCTTTACGAGCAGTACTTC.